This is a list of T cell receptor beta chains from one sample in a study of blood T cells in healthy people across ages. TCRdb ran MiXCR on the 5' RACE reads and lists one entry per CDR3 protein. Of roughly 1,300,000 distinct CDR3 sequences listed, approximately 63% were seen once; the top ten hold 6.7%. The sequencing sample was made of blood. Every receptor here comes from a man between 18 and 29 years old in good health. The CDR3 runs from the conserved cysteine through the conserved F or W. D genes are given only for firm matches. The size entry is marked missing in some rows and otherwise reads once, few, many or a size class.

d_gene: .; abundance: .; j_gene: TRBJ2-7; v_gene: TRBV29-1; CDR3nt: TGCAGCGTAGCGGGACAGACCCCCTACGAGCAGTACTTC; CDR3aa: CSVAGQTPYEQYF
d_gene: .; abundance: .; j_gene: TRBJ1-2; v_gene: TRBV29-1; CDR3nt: TGCAGCGTTGAAGAGACAGACCATGGCTACACCTTC; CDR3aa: CSVEETDHGYTF
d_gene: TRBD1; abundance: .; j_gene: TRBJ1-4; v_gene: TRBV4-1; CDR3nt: TGCGCCAGCGGTGGACAGGGAGACGAAAAACTGTTTTTT; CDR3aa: CASGGQGDEKLFF
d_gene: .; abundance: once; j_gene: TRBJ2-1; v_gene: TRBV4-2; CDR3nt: TGTGCCAGCAGCCGAAAGTCCGGGGACGCCTCCTTCAATGAACAGTTCTTC; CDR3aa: CASSRKSGDASFNEQFF
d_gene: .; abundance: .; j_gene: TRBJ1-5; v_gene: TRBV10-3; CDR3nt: TGTGCCATCAGCCACAAAAATAGCAATCAGCCCCAGCATTTT; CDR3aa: CAISHKNSNQPQHF
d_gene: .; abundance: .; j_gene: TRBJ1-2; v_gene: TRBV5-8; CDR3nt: TGTGCCAGCAGCTTGTATGGGGGTACCCGAGGGAACTATGGCTACACCTTC; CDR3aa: CASSLYGGTRGNYGYTF
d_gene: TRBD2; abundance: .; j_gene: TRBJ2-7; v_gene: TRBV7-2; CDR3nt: TGTGCCAGCAGCGAGACTAGCGGGGCGATTCTCGAGCAGTACTTC; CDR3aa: CASSETSGAILEQYF
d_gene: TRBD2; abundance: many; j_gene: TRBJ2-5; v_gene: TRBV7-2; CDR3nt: TGTGCCAGCAGCTTCGGACTAGCGGGAGAGACCCAGTACTTC; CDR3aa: CASSFGLAGETQYF
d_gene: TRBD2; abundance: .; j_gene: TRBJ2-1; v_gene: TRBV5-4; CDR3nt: TGCGCCAGCAGCCTACAAGCGGGACCGGGCTACAATGAGCAGTTCTTC; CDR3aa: CASSLQAGPGYNEQFF
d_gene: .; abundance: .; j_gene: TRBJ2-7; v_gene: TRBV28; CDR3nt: TGTGCCAGCGGGCAGTTGGGGGTCAGGGGAGTAAACGAGCAGTACTTC; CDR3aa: CASGQLGVRGVNEQYF
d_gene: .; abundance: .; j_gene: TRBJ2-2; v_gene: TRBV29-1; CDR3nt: TGCAGCGTCGGGGCGTGGGACACCGGGGAGCTGTTTTTT; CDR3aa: CSVGAWDTGELFF
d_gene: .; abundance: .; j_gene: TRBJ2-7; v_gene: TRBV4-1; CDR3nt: TGCGCCAGCAGCCAAGATTTTCTATGCGAGCAGTACTTC; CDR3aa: CASSQDFLCEQYF
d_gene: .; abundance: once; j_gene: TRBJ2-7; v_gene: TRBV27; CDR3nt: TGTGCCAGCAGTTTATCACGGGAGAGCGCCTACAATGAGCAGTACTTC; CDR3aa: CASSLSRESAYNEQYF
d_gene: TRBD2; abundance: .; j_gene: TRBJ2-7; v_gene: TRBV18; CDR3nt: TGTGCCAGCTCACCCGGACTAGCGGGAGTTCCCGAGCAGTACTTC; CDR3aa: CASSPGLAGVPEQYF
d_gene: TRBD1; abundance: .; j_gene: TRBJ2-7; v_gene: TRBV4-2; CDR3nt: TGTGCCAGCAGCCAAGGGGCGGGACAGGGTCACTACGAGCAGTACTTC; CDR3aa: CASSQGAGQGHYEQYF
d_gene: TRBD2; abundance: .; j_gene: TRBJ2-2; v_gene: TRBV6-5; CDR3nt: TGTGCCAGCAGTTACTCGGCTAGCGGGAGAACCGGGGAGCTGTTTTTT; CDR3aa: CASSYSASGRTGELFF
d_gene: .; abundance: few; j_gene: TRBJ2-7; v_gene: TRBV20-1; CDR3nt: TGCAGTGCTAGCGGGAGCACCTACGAGCAGTACTTC; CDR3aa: CSASGSTYEQYF
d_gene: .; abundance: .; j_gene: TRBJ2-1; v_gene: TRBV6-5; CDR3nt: TGTGCCAGCAGTTATTACGATGAGCAGTTCTTT; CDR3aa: CASSYYDEQFF
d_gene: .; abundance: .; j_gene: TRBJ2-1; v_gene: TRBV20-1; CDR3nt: TGCAGTGCTGACCCCGGGGACGACGGGACCTACAATGAGCAGTTCTTC; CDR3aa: CSADPGDDGTYNEQFF
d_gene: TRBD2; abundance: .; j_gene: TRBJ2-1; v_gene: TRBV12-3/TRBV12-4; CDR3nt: TGTGCCAGCAGTGGAGTCGCGGGAGGCTTCAATGAGCAGTTCTTC; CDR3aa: CASSGVAGGFNEQFF
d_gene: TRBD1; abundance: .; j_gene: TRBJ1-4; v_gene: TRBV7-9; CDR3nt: TGTGCCAGCAGCTCGCTACAAGGGACAGGGGAAGACGAAAAACTGTTTTTT; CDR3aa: CASSSLQGTGEDEKLFF
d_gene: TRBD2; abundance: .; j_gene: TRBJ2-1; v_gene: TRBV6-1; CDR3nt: TGTGCCAGCTCCACTCTACTAGCGGGGGCCAACAATGAGCAGTTCTTC; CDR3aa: CASSTLLAGANNEQFF
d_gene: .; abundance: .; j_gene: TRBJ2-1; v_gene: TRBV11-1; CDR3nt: TGTGCCAGCAGCCCAGTAGGGGGTCACAAGGGGAATGAGCAGTTCTTC; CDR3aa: CASSPVGGHKGNEQFF
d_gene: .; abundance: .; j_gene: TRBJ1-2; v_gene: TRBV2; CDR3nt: TGTGCCAGCAGTGTCTCCAGGGGAGGCTATGGCTACACCTTC; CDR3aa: CASSVSRGGYGYTF
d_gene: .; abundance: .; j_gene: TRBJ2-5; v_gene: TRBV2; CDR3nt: TGTGCCAGCAGTGAAGCCGACGGAAAGCAGTACTTC; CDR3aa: CASSEADGKQYF
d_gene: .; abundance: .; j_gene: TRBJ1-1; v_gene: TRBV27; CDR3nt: TGTGCCAGCAGTCCTACAGGGTTTACTGAAGCTTTCTTT; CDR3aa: CASSPTGFTEAFF
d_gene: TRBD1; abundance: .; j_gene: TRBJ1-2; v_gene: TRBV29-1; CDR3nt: TGCAGCGTTGTAGGGGACAGGGACTATGGCTACACCTTC; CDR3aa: CSVVGDRDYGYTF
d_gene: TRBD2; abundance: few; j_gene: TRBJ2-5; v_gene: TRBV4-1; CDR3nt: TGCGCCAGCAGCCAAGGATCTAGCGGAGAGACCCAGTACTTC; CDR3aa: CASSQGSSGETQYF
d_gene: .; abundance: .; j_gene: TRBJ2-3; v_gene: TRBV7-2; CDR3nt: TGTGCCAGCAGCTTAGTTAACAGGGGAGGAGGCACAGATACGCAGTATTTT; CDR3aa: CASSLVNRGGGTDTQYF